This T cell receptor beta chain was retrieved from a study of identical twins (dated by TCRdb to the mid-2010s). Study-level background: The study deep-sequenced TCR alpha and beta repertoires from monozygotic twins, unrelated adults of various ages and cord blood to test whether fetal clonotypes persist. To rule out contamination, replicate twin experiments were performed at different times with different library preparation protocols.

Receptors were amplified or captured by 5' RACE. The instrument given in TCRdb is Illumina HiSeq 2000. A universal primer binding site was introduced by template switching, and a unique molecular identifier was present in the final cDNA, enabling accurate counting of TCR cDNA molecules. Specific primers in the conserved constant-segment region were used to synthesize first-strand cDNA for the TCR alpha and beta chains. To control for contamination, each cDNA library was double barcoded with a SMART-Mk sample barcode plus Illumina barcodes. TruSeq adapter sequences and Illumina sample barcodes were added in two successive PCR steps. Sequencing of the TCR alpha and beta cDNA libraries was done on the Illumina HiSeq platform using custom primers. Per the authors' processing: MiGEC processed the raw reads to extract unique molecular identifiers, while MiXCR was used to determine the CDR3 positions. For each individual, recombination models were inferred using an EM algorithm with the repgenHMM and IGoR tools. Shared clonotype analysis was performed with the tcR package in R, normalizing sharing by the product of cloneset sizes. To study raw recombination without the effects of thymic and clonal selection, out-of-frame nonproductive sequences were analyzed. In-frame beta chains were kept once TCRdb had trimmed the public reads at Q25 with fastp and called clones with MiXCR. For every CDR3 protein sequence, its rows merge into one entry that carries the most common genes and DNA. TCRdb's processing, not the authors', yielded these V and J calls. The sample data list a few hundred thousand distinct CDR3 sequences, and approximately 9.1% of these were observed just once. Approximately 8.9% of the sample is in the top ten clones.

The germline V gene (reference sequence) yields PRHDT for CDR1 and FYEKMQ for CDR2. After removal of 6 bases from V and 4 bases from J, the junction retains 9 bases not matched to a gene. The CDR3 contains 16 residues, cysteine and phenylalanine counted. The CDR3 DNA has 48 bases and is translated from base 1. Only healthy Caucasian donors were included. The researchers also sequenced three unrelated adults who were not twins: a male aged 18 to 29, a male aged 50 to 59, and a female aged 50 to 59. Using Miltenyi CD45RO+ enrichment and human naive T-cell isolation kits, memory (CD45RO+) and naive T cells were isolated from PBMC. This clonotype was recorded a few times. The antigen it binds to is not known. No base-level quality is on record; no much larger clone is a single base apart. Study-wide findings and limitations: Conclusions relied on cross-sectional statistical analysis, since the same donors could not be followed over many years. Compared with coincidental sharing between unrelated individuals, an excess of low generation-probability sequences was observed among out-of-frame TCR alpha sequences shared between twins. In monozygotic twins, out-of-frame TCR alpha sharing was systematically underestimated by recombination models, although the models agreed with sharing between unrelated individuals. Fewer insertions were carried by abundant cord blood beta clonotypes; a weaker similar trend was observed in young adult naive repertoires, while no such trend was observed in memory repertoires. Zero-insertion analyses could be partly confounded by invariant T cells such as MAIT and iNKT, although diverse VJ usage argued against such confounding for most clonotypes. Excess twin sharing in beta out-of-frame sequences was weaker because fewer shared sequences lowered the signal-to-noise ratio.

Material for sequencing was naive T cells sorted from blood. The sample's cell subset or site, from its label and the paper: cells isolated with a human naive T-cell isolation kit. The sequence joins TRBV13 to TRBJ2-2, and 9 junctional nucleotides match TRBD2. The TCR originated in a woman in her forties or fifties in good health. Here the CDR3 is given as CASRIKRGDRTGELFF. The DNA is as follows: TGTGCCAGCAGGATAAAGCGGGGGGACCGCACCGGGGAGCTGTTTTTT.